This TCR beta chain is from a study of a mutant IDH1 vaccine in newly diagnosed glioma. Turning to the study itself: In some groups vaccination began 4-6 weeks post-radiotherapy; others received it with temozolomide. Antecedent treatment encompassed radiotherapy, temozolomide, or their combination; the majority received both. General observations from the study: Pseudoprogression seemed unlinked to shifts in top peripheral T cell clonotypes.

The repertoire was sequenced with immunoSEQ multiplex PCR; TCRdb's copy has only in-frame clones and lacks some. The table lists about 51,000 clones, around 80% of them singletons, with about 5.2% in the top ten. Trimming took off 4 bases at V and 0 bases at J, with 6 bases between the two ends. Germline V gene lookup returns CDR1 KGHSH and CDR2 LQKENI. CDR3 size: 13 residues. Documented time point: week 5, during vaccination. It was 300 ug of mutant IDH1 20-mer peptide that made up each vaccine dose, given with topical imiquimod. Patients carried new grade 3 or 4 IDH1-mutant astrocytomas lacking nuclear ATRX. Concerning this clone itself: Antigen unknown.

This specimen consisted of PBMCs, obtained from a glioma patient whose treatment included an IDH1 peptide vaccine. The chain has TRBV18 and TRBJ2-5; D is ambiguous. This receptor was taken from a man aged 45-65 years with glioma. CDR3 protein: CASSRRNQETQYF. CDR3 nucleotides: TGTGCCAGCTCACGAAGGAACCAAGAGACCCAGTACTTC.